Listed below are T cell receptor beta chains from one sample, sequenced in a study of cytomegalovirus exposure and HLA in healthy donors. Here immunoSEQ multiplex PCR was the method, and the copy in TCRdb shows in-frame clones only, minus some. The table lists approximately 150,000 clones, approximately 80% of them singletons. The sequenced material came from PBMCs. The receptors originated from a woman between 35 and 50 years old in good health and CMV-seropositive. CDR3s include the opening cysteine and the closing phenylalanine or tryptophan. The order of the fields is V gene, J gene, CDR3 protein.

>TRBV2|TRBJ2-7
CASSEYSYVEQYF
>TRBV2|TRBJ2-3
CAFPSGSYTQYF
>TRBV5-6|TRBJ1-5
CASSLKRTVTQPQHF
>TRBV2|TRBJ1-2
CASRAGTGGNYGYTF
>TRBV14|TRBJ1-4
CASSQGQGGKLFF
>TRBV7-6|TRBJ2-2
CASSLAASGRNTGELFF
>TRBV7-2|TRBJ2-7
CASSLDTSGSSYEQYF
>TRBV27|TRBJ1-2
CASSLWPASRGYTF
>TRBV6-5|TRBJ2-1
CASRPRTGDNEQFF
>TRBV11-2|TRBJ2-7
CASSLAGRVAEQYF
>TRBV13|TRBJ2-7
CASSYRVRNEQYF
>TRBV13|TRBJ1-2
CASSLEDRPFGYTF